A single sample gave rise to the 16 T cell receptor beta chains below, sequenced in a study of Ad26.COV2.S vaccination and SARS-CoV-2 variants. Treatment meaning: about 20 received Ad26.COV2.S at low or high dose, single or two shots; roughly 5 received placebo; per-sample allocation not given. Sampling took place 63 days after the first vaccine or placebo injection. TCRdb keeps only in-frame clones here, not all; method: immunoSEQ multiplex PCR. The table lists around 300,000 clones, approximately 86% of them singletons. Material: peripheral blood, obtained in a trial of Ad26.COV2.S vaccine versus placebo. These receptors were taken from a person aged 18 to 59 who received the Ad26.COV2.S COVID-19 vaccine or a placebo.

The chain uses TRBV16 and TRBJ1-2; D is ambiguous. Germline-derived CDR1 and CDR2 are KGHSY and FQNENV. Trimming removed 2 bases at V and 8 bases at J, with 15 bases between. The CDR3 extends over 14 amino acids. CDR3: CASSQTTAGGGYTF. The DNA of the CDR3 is TGTGCCAGCAGCCAAACAACGGCGGGTGGAGGCTACACCTTC.

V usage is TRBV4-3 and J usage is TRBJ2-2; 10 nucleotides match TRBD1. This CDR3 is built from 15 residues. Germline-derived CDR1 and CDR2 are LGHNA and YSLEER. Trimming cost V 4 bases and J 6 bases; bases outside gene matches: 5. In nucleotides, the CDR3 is TGCGCCAGCAGCCTCCGGGACAGGGGCCCCGGGGAGCTGTTTTTT. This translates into CASSLRDRGPGELFF.

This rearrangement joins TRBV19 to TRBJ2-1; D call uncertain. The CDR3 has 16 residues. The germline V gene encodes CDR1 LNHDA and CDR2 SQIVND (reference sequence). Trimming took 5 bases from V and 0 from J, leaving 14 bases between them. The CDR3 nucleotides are TGTGCCAGTAGTTCCCGACATTCCTACTCCTACAATGAGCAGTTCTTC. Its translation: CASSSRHSYSYNEQFF.

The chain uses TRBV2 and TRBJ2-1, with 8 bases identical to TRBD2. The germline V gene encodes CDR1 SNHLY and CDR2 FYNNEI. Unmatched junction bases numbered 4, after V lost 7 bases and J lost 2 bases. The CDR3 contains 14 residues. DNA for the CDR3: TGTGCCAGCACGCGACTAGCGCCCTACAATGAGCAGTTCTTC. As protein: CASTRLAPYNEQFF.

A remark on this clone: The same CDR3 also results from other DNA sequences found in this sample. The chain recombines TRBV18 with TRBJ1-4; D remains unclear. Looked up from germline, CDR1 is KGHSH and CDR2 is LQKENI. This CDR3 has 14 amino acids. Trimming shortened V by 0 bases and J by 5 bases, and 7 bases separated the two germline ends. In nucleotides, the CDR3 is TGTGCCAGCTCACCACCGGGCAGAAATGAAAAACTGTTTTTT. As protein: CASSPPGRNEKLFF.

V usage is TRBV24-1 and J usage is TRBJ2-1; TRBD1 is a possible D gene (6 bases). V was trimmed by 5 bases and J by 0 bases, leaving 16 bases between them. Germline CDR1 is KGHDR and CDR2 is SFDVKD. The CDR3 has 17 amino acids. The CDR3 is CATSADFGTSSYNEQFF. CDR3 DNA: TGTGCCACCAGTGCCGACTTCGGGACAAGCTCCTACAATGAGCAGTTCTTC.

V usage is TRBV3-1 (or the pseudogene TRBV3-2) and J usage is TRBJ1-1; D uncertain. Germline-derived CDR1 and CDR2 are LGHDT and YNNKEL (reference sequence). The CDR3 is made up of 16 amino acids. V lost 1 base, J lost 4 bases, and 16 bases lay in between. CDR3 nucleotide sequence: TGTGCCAGCAGCCAAGGGTGGGCGGCCGTGGGCACTGAAGCTTTCTTT. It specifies CASSQGWAAVGTEAFF.

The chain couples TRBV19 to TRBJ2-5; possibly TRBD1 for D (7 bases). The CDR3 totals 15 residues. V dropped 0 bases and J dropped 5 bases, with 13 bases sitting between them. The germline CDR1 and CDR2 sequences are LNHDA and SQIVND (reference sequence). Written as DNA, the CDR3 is TGTGCCAGTAGTATAGAGTACAGGGGAGGCGAGACCCAGTACTTC. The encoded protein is CASSIEYRGGETQYF.

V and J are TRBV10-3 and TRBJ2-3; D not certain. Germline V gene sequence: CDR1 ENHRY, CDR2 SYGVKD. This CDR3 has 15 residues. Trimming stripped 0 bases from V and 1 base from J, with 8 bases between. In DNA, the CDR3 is TGTGCCATCAGTGAGTCGGGGTCAGGCACAGATACGCAGTATTTT. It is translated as CAISESGSGTDTQYF.

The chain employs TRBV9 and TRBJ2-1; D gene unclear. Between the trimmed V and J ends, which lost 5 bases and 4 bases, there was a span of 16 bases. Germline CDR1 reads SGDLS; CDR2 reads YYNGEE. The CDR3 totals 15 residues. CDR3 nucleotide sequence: TGTGCCAGCAGTAATATGGCGCAGAGTTACAATGAGCAGTTCTTC. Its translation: CASSNMAQSYNEQFF.

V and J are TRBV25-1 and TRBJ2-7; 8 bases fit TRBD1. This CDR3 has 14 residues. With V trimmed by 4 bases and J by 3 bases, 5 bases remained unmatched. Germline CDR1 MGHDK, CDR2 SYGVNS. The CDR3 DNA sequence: TGTGCCAGCAGTGGGACAGGGTACTTCTACGAGCAGTACTTC. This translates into CASSGTGYFYEQYF.

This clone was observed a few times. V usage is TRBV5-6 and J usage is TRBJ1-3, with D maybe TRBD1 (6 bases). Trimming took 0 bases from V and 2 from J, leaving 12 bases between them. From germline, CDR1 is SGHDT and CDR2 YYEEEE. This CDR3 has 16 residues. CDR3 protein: CASSLVDRQAGNTIYF. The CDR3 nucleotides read TGTGCCAGCAGCTTGGTAGATCGACAGGCTGGAAACACCATATATTTT. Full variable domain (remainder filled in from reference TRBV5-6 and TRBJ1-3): DAGVTQSPTHLIKTRGQQVTLRCSPKSGHDTVSWYQQALGQGPQFIFQYYEEEERQRGNFPDRFSGHQFPNYSSELNVNALLLGDSALYLCASSLVDRQAGNTIYFGEGSWLTVV.

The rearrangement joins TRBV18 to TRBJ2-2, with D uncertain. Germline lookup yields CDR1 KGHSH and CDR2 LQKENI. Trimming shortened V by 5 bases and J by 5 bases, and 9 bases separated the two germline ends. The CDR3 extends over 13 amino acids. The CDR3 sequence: CASSSLLTGELFF. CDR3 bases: TGTGCCAGCTCATCCCTGTTGACCGGGGAGCTGTTTTTT.

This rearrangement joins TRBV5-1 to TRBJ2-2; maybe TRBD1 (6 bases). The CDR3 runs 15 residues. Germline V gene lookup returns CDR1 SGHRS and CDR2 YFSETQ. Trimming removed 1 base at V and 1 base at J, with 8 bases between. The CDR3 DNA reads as TGCGCCAGCAGCTTGCACAGGGAGAACACCGGGGAGCTGTTTTTT. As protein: CASSLHRENTGELFF. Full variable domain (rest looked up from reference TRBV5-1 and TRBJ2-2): KAGVTQTPRYLIKTRGQQVTLSCSPISGHRSVSWYQQTPGQGLQFLFEYFSETQRNKGNFPGRFSGRQFSNSRSEMNVSTLELGDSALYLCASSLHRENTGELFFGEGSRLTVL.

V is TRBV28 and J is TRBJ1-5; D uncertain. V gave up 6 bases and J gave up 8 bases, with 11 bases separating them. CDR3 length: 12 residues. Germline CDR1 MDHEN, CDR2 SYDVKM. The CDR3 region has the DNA TGTGCCAGCAGGATGCTGACTGAGCCCCAGCATTTT. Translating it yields CASRMLTEPQHF.

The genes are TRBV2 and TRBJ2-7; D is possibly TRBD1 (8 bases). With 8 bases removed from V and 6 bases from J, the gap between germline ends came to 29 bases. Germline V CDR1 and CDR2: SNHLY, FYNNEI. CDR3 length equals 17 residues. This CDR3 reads CASEEGGVRTGLSEQYF. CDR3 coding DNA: TGTGCCAGCGAAGAGGGGGGGGTTCGGACAGGGCTCTCCGAGCAGTACTTC. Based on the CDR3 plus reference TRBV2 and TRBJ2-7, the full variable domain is EPEVTQTPSHQVTQMGQEVILRCVPISNHLYFYWYRQILGQKVEFLVSFYNNEISEKSEIFDDQFSVERPDGSNFTLKIRSTKLEDSAMYFCASEEGGVRTGLSEQYFGPGTRLTVT.